The source of this T cell receptor beta chain is a study of T cell repertoires in cytomegalovirus infection. Study in general: Both CMV infection and a matching HLA type were indicated by public TCR beta signatures. Study-level findings and limits: The cumulative frequency of public TCR beta families distinguished individuals who carried CMV together with the relevant HLA. HLA-C-restricted CMV clonotypes gave the most frequent clonotype in two of eight donors.

This clonotype was counted only a few times. Its matching antigen is unknown. TCRdb redid the calling of the reads with MiXCR, one entry per CDR3 protein. The table has 290,000 or so distinct CDR3 sequences, about 23% seen once. The germline V gene has CDR1 SGHTA and CDR2 FQGNSA. The CDR3 consists of 17 residues. V lost 1 base, J lost 6 bases, and 21 bases lay in between. The receptor's source is a human donor in good health (CMV status not recorded). Some clones in this sample may be carry-over from other donors' samples. The specimen was PBMCs. V usage is TRBV7-2 and J usage is TRBJ1-2, with a weak D call TRBD1 (6 bases). CDR3 sequence: CASSLEQGPSQQNGYTF. The CDR3 DNA reads TGTGCCAGCAGCTTAGAGCAGGGGCCATCACAACAGAATGGCTACACCTTC.